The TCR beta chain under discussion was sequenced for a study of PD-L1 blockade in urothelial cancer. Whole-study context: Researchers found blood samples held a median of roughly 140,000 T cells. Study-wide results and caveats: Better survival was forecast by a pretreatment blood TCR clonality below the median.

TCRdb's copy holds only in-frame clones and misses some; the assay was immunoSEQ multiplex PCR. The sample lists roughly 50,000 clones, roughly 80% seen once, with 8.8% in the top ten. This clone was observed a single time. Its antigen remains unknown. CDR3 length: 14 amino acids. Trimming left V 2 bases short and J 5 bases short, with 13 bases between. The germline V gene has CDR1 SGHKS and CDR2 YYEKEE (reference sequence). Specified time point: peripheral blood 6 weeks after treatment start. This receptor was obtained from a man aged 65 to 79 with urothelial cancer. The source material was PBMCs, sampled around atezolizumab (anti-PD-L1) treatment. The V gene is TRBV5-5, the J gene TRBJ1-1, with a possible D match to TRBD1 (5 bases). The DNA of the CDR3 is TGTGCCAGCAGCTTCACTCCCAGGGATACTGAAGCTTTCTTT. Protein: CASSFTPRDTEAFF.